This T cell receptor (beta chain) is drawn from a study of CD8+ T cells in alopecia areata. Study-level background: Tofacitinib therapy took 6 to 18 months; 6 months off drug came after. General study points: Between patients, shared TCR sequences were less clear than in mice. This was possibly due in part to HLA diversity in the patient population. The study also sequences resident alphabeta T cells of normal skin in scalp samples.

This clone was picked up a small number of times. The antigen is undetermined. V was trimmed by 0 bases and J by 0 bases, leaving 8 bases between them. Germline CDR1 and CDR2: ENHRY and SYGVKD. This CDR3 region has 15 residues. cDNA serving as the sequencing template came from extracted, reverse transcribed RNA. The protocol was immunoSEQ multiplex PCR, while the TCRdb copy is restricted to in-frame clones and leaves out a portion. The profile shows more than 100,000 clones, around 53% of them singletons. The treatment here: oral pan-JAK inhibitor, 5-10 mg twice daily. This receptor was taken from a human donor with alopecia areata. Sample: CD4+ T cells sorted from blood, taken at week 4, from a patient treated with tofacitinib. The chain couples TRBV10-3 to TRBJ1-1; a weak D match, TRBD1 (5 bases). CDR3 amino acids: CAISESGALNTEAFF. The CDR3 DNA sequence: TGTGCCATCAGTGAGTCTGGGGCTCTGAACACTGAAGCTTTCTTT.